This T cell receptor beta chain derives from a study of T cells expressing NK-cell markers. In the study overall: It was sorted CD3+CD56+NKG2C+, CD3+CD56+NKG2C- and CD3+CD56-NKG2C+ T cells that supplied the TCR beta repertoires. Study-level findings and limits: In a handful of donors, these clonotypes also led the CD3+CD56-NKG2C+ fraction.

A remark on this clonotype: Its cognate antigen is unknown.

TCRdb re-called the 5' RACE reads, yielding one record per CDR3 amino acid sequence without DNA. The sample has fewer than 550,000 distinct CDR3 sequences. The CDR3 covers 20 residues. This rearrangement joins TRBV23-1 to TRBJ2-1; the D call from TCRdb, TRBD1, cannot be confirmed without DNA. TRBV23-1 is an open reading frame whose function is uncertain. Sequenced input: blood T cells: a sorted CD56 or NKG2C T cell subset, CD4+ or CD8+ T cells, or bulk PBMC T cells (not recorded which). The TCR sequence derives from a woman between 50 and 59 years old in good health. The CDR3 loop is CASSQYNGTGGYKSYNEQFF.